This TCR beta chain derives from a study of regulatory T cells in long-lasting Graves disease (dated by TCRdb to the early 2020s). Looking at the study overall: In the newly diagnosed Graves' disease group, patients had been taking antithyroid drugs for less than 3 months. Patients with persistent Graves' disease were compared with patients with newly diagnosed Graves' disease using TCR sequencing and RNA sequencing of peripheral blood. The study was conducted in China and was registered as a clinical trial. A total of roughly 35 samples underwent TCR sequencing: about 13 from persistent and some 20 from newly diagnosed Graves' disease patients. The research as a whole found: The authors noted that the small sample size was a limitation that may lower accuracy. Sequencing and analysis were restricted to the TCR beta chain. Only peripheral blood was studied, because thyroid tissue, the primary lesion, was inaccessible. Persistent disease showed preferential use of TRBV28, TRBJ1-2 and TRBJ2-5, whereas newly diagnosed disease favored TRBV20-1 and TRBJ2-1. More public clonotypes were shared among persistent patients (around 2,600) than among newly diagnosed patients (under 1,000). Persistent Graves' disease patients showed lower TCR Shannon entropy and fewer highly expanded clones than newly diagnosed patients, suggesting clonal expansion.

Between the V and J ends, shortened by 0 bases and 4 bases respectively, the junction contains 9 bases. The cysteine opens and the phenylalanine closes a CDR3 of 14 amino acids. Only the CDR3 DNA stays, 42 bases, in frame from base 1. Based on the germline V gene, the CDR1 and CDR2 sequences are MNHEY and SVGEGT. Library generation was performed with multiplex PCR. Sequencer: Illumina HiSeq 4000. iRepertoire HTBI primers and Arm-PCR amplification of CDR3 regions were used to construct TCR beta libraries. PCR products were gel purified before sequencing. Per the authors' processing: Gene usage analysis of CDR3 amino acid clonotypes relied on the approximately 68 TRBV and 14 TRBJ segments identified across samples. Filtered high-quality paired reads were merged into contigs using COPE and FqMerger. BLAST was used to align contigs to IMGT TRBV, TRBD and TRBJ reference genes, and CDR3 was defined according to IMGT. Clonotypes above 0.1% frequency were classified as highly expanded clones. Repertoire diversity was measured by Shannon entropy, and V-J evenness by the Gini coefficient. A clonotype found in more than one individual was treated as public. Through fastp at Q25 and MiXCR, TCRdb rebuilt clones from the public reads, retaining in-frame beta chains. Rows merge per CDR3 protein into single entries with the most common DNA and genes. These V and J calls derive from TCRdb rather than the authors' analysis. For this sample the table gives 350,000 to 450,000 distinct CDR3 sequences, of which about 15% were detected only once. The top ten constitute 16% of the sample.

Turning to this clonotype: Its antigen target is currently unknown. No quality values exist for individual bases; no much larger clone is one base distant.

In light of the paper, this sample's time point label describes: newly diagnosed GD, antithyroid drugs for less than 3 months. For both TCR sequencing and RNA sequencing, RNA was extracted from PBMCs in TRIzol. The diagnosis of Graves' disease was made according to American Thyroid Association guidelines. The patients came from an endocrinology department in Xi'an, China. From each patient, about 8.9 milliliters of peripheral blood was collected into an EDTA anticoagulant tube. Ficoll Paque Plus density gradient separation was used to isolate PBMCs, and no additional T cell sorting was done. RNA quality was checked with an Agilent 2100 Bioanalyzer and agarose gel, and concentration with a NanoDrop 2000. These records were also assigned to another study, of T cells in Graves' hyperthyroidism and ophthalmopathy. As the second study states: A patient counted as having stable Graves' hyperthyroidism if no progression to ophthalmopathy occurred over 18 months of follow-up. Hyperthyroidism patients were aged 18 to 65 years and newly diagnosed, with disease duration of less than 2 months. Any patient with an uncontrolled infection, another autoimmune disease, pregnancy or lactation was excluded. Clinical symptoms, serum thyroxine and TRAb, thyroid ultrasound, and orbital computed tomography formed the basis for the diagnoses. For the first round of RT-PCR on the TCR CDR3, the HTBI primer set was used together with the Qiagen OneStep RT-PCR kit. Blood samples also contained most of the expanded thyroid clonotypes (frequency above 0.001), which suggests that blood repertoires may reflect thyroid immune responses. A model built on a 13 V-J signature distinguished ophthalmopathy from stable hyperthyroidism, reaching 87.88% sensitivity and around 81% specificity in cross-validation and 80%/75% in testing. In validation, the model predicted progression to ophthalmopathy a median of 6.5 months before onset, with approximately 70% sensitivity and roughly 77% specificity. To identify distinguishing TCR V-J signatures, a discovery cohort of 100 patients was used, comprising 43 with Graves' ophthalmopathy and 57 with stable Graves' hyperthyroidism. An independent validation cohort of under 20 hyperthyroidism patients and 17 patients who later progressed to ophthalmopathy tested prospective prediction of ophthalmopathy. The 100 discovery patients were divided at random into training and test sets in a 7:3 ratio. The study also compared thyroid tissue and blood T-cell repertoires from several Graves' hyperthyroidism patients. Once sampling was done, hyperthyroidism patients were given methimazole at a starting dose of 30 mg daily, whereas ophthalmopathy patients were given high-dose intravenous methylprednisolone. A second multiplex PCR round built the libraries, followed by size selection and purification. Sequencing of the libraries was done on an Illumina HiSeq2000 using paired-end 100 bp reads. SOAPnuke was used to process the raw data, throwing out any read that contained adapters or uncalled bases, had a mean Phred below 15, or lacked an exact constant-primer or identifier match. COPE v1.2.5 was used to merge high-quality paired reads, and clonotypes were defined as unique nucleotide sequences. MiTCR v1.1 was used to align clonotypes to the IMGT TRBV, TRBD and TRBJ reference segments. The analysis included only V-J combinations with a frequency above 0.0001, which together covered around 99% of the repertoires. A TCS score was defined as the ratio of F50 (clonal expansion) to E x V (chaos), with BLOSUM62-based TCRdist applied between CDR3 peptides within each V-J. Welch's t-statistics and random forest reduced roughly 530 V-J features to about 12, which were used in a naive Bayes classifier (R e1071). Sample size was not statistically predetermined, and investigators were not blinded to group allocation. TCR Vbeta CDR3 sequencing of 135 peripheral blood samples (under 45 ophthalmopathy, 75 hyperthyroidism and 17 progressor patients) is reported in the paper.

The sequence joins TRBV6-2 or TRBV6-3 to TRBJ1-2; perhaps TRBD1 is the D gene, with 5 bases matching. This TCR was sampled from a woman in her twenties or thirties with Graves disease. Donor details come from another sample of the same person, matched by shared clones. Here the sequenced sample was peripheral blood mononuclear cells (PBMCs), taken at new diagnosis, from a patient treated with antithyroid drugs. The DNA sequence is TGTGCCAGCAGTTACTCGATGGGGGGCTATGGCTACACCTTC. The encoded protein is CASSYSMGGYGYTF.